The 23 T cell receptor beta chains presented below share a single source sample, sequenced in a study of cytomegalovirus exposure and HLA in healthy donors. PCR employed 60 Vbeta and 13 Jbeta primers. Repertoires were generated with immunoSEQ multiplex PCR, while TCRdb's copy carries only in-frame clones and drops some. This sample has 100,000 to 150,000 clones, with 8% to 11% found just once. Sequenced sample: PBMCs. These receptors came from a woman under 30 in good health and CMV-seropositive.

This clone was counted only a few times. The chain uses TRBV6-6 and TRBJ2-7, with D possibly matching TRBD2 (6 bases). V shed 0 bases and J shed 6 bases, with 9 bases lying between them. The CDR3 is 13 residues long. Looked up from germline, CDR1 is MNHNY and CDR2 is SVGAGI (reference sequence). The DNA for the CDR3 is TGTGCCAGCAGTTACTCCCGACTAGTCGAGCAGTACTTC. It specifies CASSYSRLVEQYF.

This clone has just a few counts. The chain uses TRBV18 and TRBJ1-1; D remains unclear. V shed 5 bases and J shed 6 bases, with 16 bases lying between them. There are 14 residues in the CDR3. The V gene's germline CDR1 is KGHSH and CDR2 LQKENI. The CDR3 sequence: CASSDDMRVSEAFF. The CDR3 DNA is TGTGCCAGCTCAGACGACATGCGGGTTTCTGAAGCTTTCTTT.

The chain couples TRBV6-5 to TRBJ2-1; maybe TRBD1 (5 bases). V lost 8 bases, J lost 9 bases, and 14 bases lay in between. The CDR3 spans 12 residues. In germline, CDR1 is MNHEY, CDR2 SVGAGI. DNA of the CDR3: TGTGCCAGCGGACCAATTGACAGTGAGCAGTTCTTC. Translation gives CASGPIDSEQFF.

The chain recombines TRBV6-1 with TRBJ2-3; 9 bases align to TRBD2. The V segment lost 4 bases and the J segment 1 base; nucleotides outside the gene matches: 6. The CDR3 contains 16 residues. CDR1 and CDR2 (germline): MNHNS, SASEGT. CDR3 residues: CASSGGLAVGTDTQYF. Written as DNA, the CDR3 is TGTGCCAGCAGTGGGGGACTAGCTGTTGGCACAGATACGCAGTATTTT.

This clone was recorded a few times. The rearrangement joins TRBV6-1 to TRBJ1-2; D may be TRBD1 (5 bases). This CDR3 contains 12 residues. Germline V gives CDR1 MNHNS, CDR2 SASEGT. V dropped 4 bases and J dropped 6 bases, with 9 bases sitting between them. CDR3 residues: CASSGDSNGYTF. The DNA for the CDR3 is TGTGCCAGCAGTGGAGACAGTAATGGCTACACCTTC.

As for this clone: Within the sample, other DNA sequences also encode this same CDR3. V and J are TRBV6-5 and TRBJ2-7; tentatively, D is TRBD1 (5 bases). The CDR3 extends over 14 amino acids. V lost 0 bases and J lost 0, with 6 bases in between. Germline CDR1 and CDR2: MNHEY and SVGAGI. The DNA of the CDR3 is TGTGCCAGCAGTTACTCAGGGGACTCCTACGAGCAGTACTTC. This gives the protein CASSYSGDSYEQYF.

This clone was recorded a few times. The chain uses TRBV14 and TRBJ2-3, with 7 bases identical to TRBD1. Germline-derived CDR1 and CDR2 are SGHDN and FVKESK. The CDR3 runs 14 residues. The V and J ends lost 4 bases and 2 bases, in that order; junction bases with no gene match: 3. The CDR3 protein is CASSLTGDTDTQYF. The DNA for the CDR3 is TGTGCCAGCAGCCTAACAGGGGACACAGATACGCAGTATTTT. Full variable domain (rest looked up from reference TRBV14 and TRBJ2-3): EAGVTQFPSHSVIEKGQTVTLRCDPISGHDNLYWYRRVMGKEIKFLLHFVKESKQDESGMPNNRFLAERTGGTYSTLKVQPAELEDSGVYFCASSLTGDTDTQYFGPGTRLTVL.

This clone showed up just a few times. The chain links TRBV6-4 to TRBJ1-1; D gene unclear. The CDR3 extends over 15 amino acids. The germline V gene has CDR1 MRHNA and CDR2 SNTAGT. Trimming cost V 0 bases and J 1 base, with 9 bases left between them. CDR3 sequence reads: CASSDSGRPNTEAFF. Here the CDR3 DNA reads TGTGCCAGCAGTGACTCGGGCAGACCGAACACTGAAGCTTTCTTT.

The V and J genes are TRBV27 and TRBJ2-1, with 7 bases identical to TRBD2. The V segment lost 7 bases and the J segment 8 bases; nucleotides outside the gene matches: 20. The CDR3 has 17 residues. Germline assignment: CDR1 MNHEY and CDR2 SMNVEV (reference sequence). In DNA, the CDR3 is TGTGCCAGCAAGAGGGAGGGGATGATTGGGCTTATTGATGAGCAGTTCTTC. Protein: CASKREGMIGLIDEQFF.

This clone was found a few times. The genes are TRBV5-1 and TRBJ2-1, with TRBD2 identical over 13 bases. CDR1 SGHRS and CDR2 YFSETQ come from the germline V gene. V lost 4 bases to trimming and J lost 9 bases; unmatched junction nucleotides: 10. This CDR3 has 16 residues. CDR3 bases: TGCGCCAGCAGCACCCCCGGACTAGCGGGAGAAACTGAGCAGTTCTTC. Translating gives CASSTPGLAGETEQFF.

This clone was seen a handful of times. The chain is built from TRBV6-4 and TRBJ2-1, with 9 positions matching TRBD2. Germline lookup yields CDR1 MRHNA and CDR2 SNTAGT. The CDR3 sequence is 14 residues long. V lost 0 bases to trimming and J lost 6 bases; unmatched junction nucleotides: 0. The CDR3 nucleotides are TGTGCCAGCAGTGACTCTAGCGGGAGCAATGAGCAGTTCTTC. Translated: CASSDSSGSNEQFF.

This chain links TRBV6-1 with TRBJ2-6; 7 positions agree with TRBD2. The CDR3 totals 14 residues. CDR1 and CDR2 (germline): MNHNS, SASEGT. V lost 7 bases to trimming and J lost 2 bases; unmatched junction nucleotides: 2. CDR3 DNA: TGTGCCAGCATGCGGGGGACTGGGGCCAACGTCCTGACTTTC. Residues: CASMRGTGANVLTF.

This clone was counted only a few times. This chain uses TRBV6-6 with TRBJ1-1, with D uncertain. V lost 6 bases, J lost 6 bases, and 14 bases lay in between. Germline lookup yields CDR1 MNHNY and CDR2 SVGAGI (reference sequence). This CDR3 contains 13 residues. Written as DNA, the CDR3 is TGTGCCAGCAGACCGGGAGGCGCTGCTGAAGCTTTCTTT. Encoded protein: CASRPGGAAEAFF.

The chain combines TRBV5-1 with TRBJ1-4; TRBD1 might be the D (6 bases). The CDR3 contains 15 residues. The V gene lost 5 bases and the J gene lost 6 bases, with 17 bases spanning the gap. Germline V gives CDR1 SGHRS, CDR2 YFSETQ. CDR3 protein: CASSFQGNRDEKLFF. The CDR3 DNA sequence: TGCGCCAGCAGTTTCCAGGGGAATCGGGATGAAAAACTGTTTTTT.

The chain joins TRBV6-1 to TRBJ1-3, with a tentative D call TRBD1 (6 bases). Germline CDR1 is MNHNS and CDR2 is SASEGT. The CDR3 consists of 14 residues. Trimming took off 4 bases at V and 8 bases at J, with 15 bases between the two ends. The CDR3 spells CASSGGQGPDTIYF. For the CDR3, the DNA is TGTGCCAGCAGTGGGGGACAAGGCCCAGACACCATATATTTT.

The rearrangement joins TRBV11-2 to TRBJ2-7; a possible D gene is TRBD2 (6 bases). The CDR3 sequence is 13 residues long. Trimming cost V 5 bases and J 6 bases, with 14 bases left between them. Germline CDR1 reads SGHAT; CDR2 reads FQNNGV. Here the CDR3 reads CASSLTTSGEQYF. The CDR3, as DNA: TGTGCCAGCAGCCTGACGACTAGTGGCGAGCAGTACTTC.

There are a few counts of this clone. The V call is TRBV25-1, the J call TRBJ1-2; the D is unclear. Germline V gene sequence: CDR1 MGHDK, CDR2 SYGVNS. This CDR3 has 12 amino acids. Trimming removed 6 bases at V and 7 bases at J, with 12 bases between. The chain's CDR3 is CASRDSTGGYTF. CDR3 DNA: TGTGCCAGCAGAGATTCGACTGGTGGCTACACCTTC.

The chain is built from TRBV5-5 and TRBJ1-4; the match to TRBD1 covers 8 bases. The CDR3 has 14 residues. CDR1 is SGHKS, CDR2 YYEKEE, per germline (reference sequence). V lost 4 bases and J lost 6; bases outside the gene matches: 5. The CDR3 nucleotides read TGTGCCAGCAGCCCGGGACAGGAGGATGAAAAACTGTTTTTT. Amino acids: CASSPGQEDEKLFF.

The chain has TRBV30 and TRBJ1-4; a possible D gene is TRBD1 (6 bases). Per germline, CDR1 GTSNPN and CDR2 SVGIG (reference sequence). The CDR3 has 12 residues. The V end lost 2 bases, the J end lost 9 bases, and 10 bases lay between the germline ends. CDR3 coding DNA: TGTGCCTGGAGTAAAGGGGACAAAAAACTGTTTTTT. It yields the protein CAWSKGDKKLFF. The whole variable domain, remainder taken from reference TRBV30 and TRBJ1-4, is SQTIHQWPATLVQPVGSPLSLECTVEGTSNPNLYWYRQAAGRGLQLLFYSVGIGQISSEVPQNLSASRPQDRQFILSSKKLLLSDSGFYLCAWSKGDKKLFFGSGTQLSVL.

The chain uses TRBV11-2 and TRBJ2-1, with a weak D call TRBD1 (5 bases). This CDR3 comprises 16 residues. V lost 5 bases and J lost 8, with 22 bases in between. The germline gives CDR1 SGHAT, CDR2 FQNNGV. Written as DNA, the CDR3 is TGTGCCAGCAGCCCCAGTAGGCAGGGATTCATGGATGAGCAGTTCTTC. It specifies CASSPSRQGFMDEQFF.

V gene TRBV30 combines with J gene TRBJ2-5; 13 bases fit TRBD2. The V gene end was trimmed by 1 base and the J gene end by 5 bases; junction bases not matched to a gene: 7. This CDR3 has 16 amino acids. From germline, CDR1 is GTSNPN and CDR2 SVGIG (reference sequence). CDR3 in amino acids: CAWSGPTSGRGETQYF. The CDR3 bases are TGTGCCTGGAGTGGGCCCACTAGCGGGAGGGGGGAGACCCAGTACTTC.

The chain joins TRBV2 to TRBJ1-2; D uncertain. The CDR3 extends over 14 amino acids. Trimming took 6 bases from V and 7 from J, leaving 18 bases between them. Germline lookup yields CDR1 SNHLY and CDR2 FYNNEI. CDR3 sequence: CASRELAGTGGYTF. CDR3 coding DNA: TGTGCCAGCAGGGAACTTGCGGGAACGGGTGGCTACACCTTC.

The chain joins TRBV7-6 to TRBJ1-1, with D unclear. CDR1 and CDR2 (germline): SGHVS, FNYEAQ. This CDR3 has 14 amino acids. Trimming took off 5 bases at V and 1 base at J, with 11 bases between the two ends. The CDR3 spells CASSRGPRNTEAFF. The CDR3 DNA reads as TGTGCCAGCAGCCGAGGTCCGAGGAACACTGAAGCTTTCTTT.